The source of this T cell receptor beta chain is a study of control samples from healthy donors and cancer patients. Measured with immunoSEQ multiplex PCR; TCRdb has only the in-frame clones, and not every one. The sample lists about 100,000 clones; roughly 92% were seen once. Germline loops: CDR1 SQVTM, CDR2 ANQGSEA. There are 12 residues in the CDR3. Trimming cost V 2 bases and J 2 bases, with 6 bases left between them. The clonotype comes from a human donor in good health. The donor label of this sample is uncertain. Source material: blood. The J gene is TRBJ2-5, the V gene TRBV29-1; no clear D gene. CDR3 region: CSVEQVQETQYF. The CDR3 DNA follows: TGCAGCGTTGAACAGGTACAAGAGACCCAGTACTTC. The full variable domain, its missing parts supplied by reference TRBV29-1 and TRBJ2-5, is SAVISQKPSRDICQRGTSLTIQCQVDSQVTMMFWYRQQPGQSLTLIATANQGSEATYESGFVIDKFPISRPNLTFSTLTVSNMSPEDSSIYLCSVEQVQETQYFGPGTRLLVL.